Below are 10 T cell receptor beta chains sequenced from a single sample in a study of T cell responses to AZD1222 COVID-19 vaccine. Here immunoSEQ multiplex PCR was the method, and the copy in TCRdb shows in-frame clones only, minus some. This table holds 90,000 to 150,000 clones, 85% to 90% found once. The material sequenced was peripheral blood, taken on day 0 of AZD1222 vaccination. These receptors originate from an adult in good health.

J is TRBJ2-3 and V is TRBV11-1; 7 bases line up with TRBD2. CDR3 length equals 13 residues. Germline V gene sequence: CDR1 SGHAT, CDR2 FQDESV (reference sequence). V dropped 9 bases and J dropped 2; count of bases not matched to a gene: 5. CDR3 coding DNA: TGTGCCAGTATCGCGGGGGACACAGATACGCAGTATTTT. Its protein is CASIAGDTDTQYF.

The J gene is TRBJ1-5, the V gene TRBV2, with a weak D call TRBD1 (5 bases). Germline values: CDR1 SNHLY, CDR2 FYNNEI. CDR3 length equals 15 residues. The germline V and J ends were trimmed by 6 bases and 0 bases, with 12 bases remaining between them. CDR3 nucleotide sequence: TGTGCCAGCAGCTCACCAGGGATTAGCAATCAGCCCCAGCATTTT. It codes for CASSSPGISNQPQHF.

The V and J genes are TRBV7-3 and TRBJ1-2; the match to TRBD1 covers 12 bases. This CDR3 has 14 residues. The V gene's germline CDR1 is SGHTA and CDR2 FQGTGA. The trim removed 5 bases at V and 13 bases at J, leaving 11 bases unmatched. This CDR3 reads CASSGTGQGAQATF. The CDR3 DNA is TGTGCCAGCAGCGGGACGGGACAGGGGGCTCAGGCCACCTTC.

The chain combines TRBV7-6 with TRBJ1-5; D is ambiguous. V was cut by 5 bases and J by 2 bases, with 13 bases left in between. From germline, CDR1 is SGHVS and CDR2 FNYEAQ. The CDR3 totals 15 residues. CDR3 loop: CASSAQTGGNQPQHF. For the CDR3, the DNA is TGTGCCAGCAGCGCCCAAACTGGGGGCAATCAGCCCCAGCATTTT. The full variable domain, its missing parts supplied by reference TRBV7-6 and TRBJ1-5, is GAGVSQSPRYKVTKRGQDVALRCDPISGHVSLYWYRQALGQGPEFLTYFNYEAQQDKSGLPNDRFSAERPEGSISTLTIQRTEQRDSAMYRCASSAQTGGNQPQHFGDGTRLSIL.

The gene calls are TRBV5-4 and TRBJ2-7, with TRBD2 matching over 8 bases. Germline CDR1 is SGHNT and CDR2 is YYREEE (reference sequence). J was trimmed by 6 bases and V by 6 bases; bases with no gene match: 5. The CDR3 contains 12 residues. For the CDR3, the DNA is TGTGCCAGCAAGAGCGGGGGCGGCGAGCAGTACTTC. Its protein is CASKSGGGEQYF. The whole variable domain, filled in from reference TRBV5-4 and TRBJ2-7, reads ETGVTQSPTHLIKTRGQQVTLRCSSQSGHNTVSWYQQALGQGPQFIFQYYREEENGRGNFPPRFSGLQFPNYSSELNVNALELDDSALYLCASKSGGGEQYFGPGTRLTVT.

This sequence joins TRBV7-3 and TRBJ2-5; tentatively, D is TRBD2 (6 bases). V was clipped by 4 bases and J by 3 bases, with 9 bases between them. The CDR3 loop spans 13 amino acids. Germline lookup yields CDR1 SGHTA and CDR2 FQGTGA. For the CDR3, the DNA is TGTGCCAGCAGCTGGGACTGGAAAGAGACCCAGTACTTC. It is translated as CASSWDWKETQYF.

The chain carries TRBV5-4 and TRBJ2-1, with 8 bases lining up with TRBD1. The CDR3 has 14 residues. Germline V gene sequence: CDR1 SGHNT, CDR2 YYREEE (reference sequence). J was trimmed by 10 bases and V by 4 bases; bases with no gene match: 10. The CDR3 is CASSLWTGISEQFF. DNA for the CDR3: TGTGCCAGCAGCCTGTGGACAGGGATAAGCGAGCAGTTCTTC.

The chain links TRBV14 to TRBJ1-1; a weak D match, TRBD1 (5 bases). This CDR3 comprises 18 residues. V was clipped by 11 bases and J by 2 bases, with 30 bases between them. Germline assignment: CDR1 SGHDN and CDR2 FVKESK. CDR3 protein: CALGTCSPYREGNTEAFF. The CDR3, as DNA: TGTGCCCTAGGGACCTGCAGCCCCTACCGGGAGGGAAACACTGAAGCTTTCTTT.

The chain carries TRBV29-1 and TRBJ2-3, with D perhaps matching TRBD1 or TRBD2 (5 bases each). The CDR3 is 14 amino acids. Trimming removed 5 bases at V and 1 base at J, with 13 bases between. In germline, CDR1 is SQVTM, CDR2 ANQGSEA. The CDR3 here is CSVSQGEGTDTQYF. CDR3 DNA: TGCAGCGTTTCCCAGGGAGAGGGCACAGATACGCAGTATTTT.

The chain joins TRBV6-1 to TRBJ1-4, with D possibly being TRBD1 (5 bases). Trimming took 2 bases from V and 6 from J, leaving 10 bases between them. CDR1 and CDR2 from the germline V gene are MNHNS and SASEGT. This CDR3 comprises 14 residues. The CDR3 loop is CASSEQGSDEKLFF. Written as DNA, the CDR3 is TGTGCCAGCAGTGAACAGGGATCCGATGAAAAACTGTTTTTT.